This T cell receptor (beta chain) was sequenced during a study of blood T cell repertoires in COVID-19. Libraries were prepared by immunoSEQ multiplex PCR; TCRdb keeps only in-frame clonotypes and omits some of them. The repertoire holds about 71,000 clones, with 82% as singletons. Trimming took 4 bases from V and 0 from J, leaving 4 bases between them. This CDR3 spans 14 amino acids. Per germline, CDR1 SGHAT and CDR2 FQNNGV. Sequenced: peripheral blood. The clonotype originates from a woman at least 80 years old with acute or convalescent COVID-19. The gene calls are TRBV11-2 and TRBJ1-6; D unresolved. This CDR3 is CASSSNSYNSPLHF. The CDR3 DNA is TGTGCCAGCAGCTCAAACTCCTATAATTCACCCCTCCACTTT.